Below, 23 T cell receptor beta chains from the same sample are listed, as sequenced in a study of CXCR3-negative and CXCR3-positive naive CD8 T cells. cDNA libraries for TRB were generated by 5' RACE incorporating UMI labels. TCRdb reprocessed the 5' RACE reads and reports one entry per CDR3 protein, with no DNA. This listing includes 100,000 to 150,000 distinct CDR3 sequences. Sequenced: naive CXCR3- CD8+ T cells from blood. Subset in this sample: CD45RO-CCR7+CD27+CD95- naive CD8+ T cells lacking CXCR3 (TNR3-). The receptors were gathered from a human donor in good health. Some clones in this sample may be carry-over from other donors' samples.

The chain joins TRBV7-3 to TRBJ2-1; absent DNA, TCRdb's TRBD1 call cannot be checked. This CDR3 is built from 16 residues. Per the germline V gene, CDR1 is SGHTA and CDR2 is FQGTGA. The CDR3 here is CASSLTTGGPYNEQFF.

The genes are TRBV14 and TRBJ2-1; lacking DNA, the TRBD2 call made by TCRdb goes unchecked. Germline-derived CDR1 and CDR2 are SGHDN and FVKESK. The CDR3 runs to 17 residues. The CDR3 loop reads CASSRGRAGGLYNEQFF.

This chain joins TRBV29-1 and TRBJ1-1; the TCRdb call, TRBD1, lacks DNA for checking. Germline values: CDR1 SQVTM, CDR2 ANQGSEA. There are 13 residues in the CDR3. The CDR3 protein is CSVEGGLDTEAFF.

The genes are TRBV2 and TRBJ2-1; TCRdb lists TRBD2, though no DNA is available to test this call. The CDR3 totals 13 residues. Germline-derived CDR1 and CDR2 are SNHLY and FYNNEI. CDR3: CASLAAGNNEPFF.

This rearrangement joins TRBV5-1 to TRBJ2-7; TCRdb's D call, TRBD1, is unchecked because there is no DNA. Germline CDR1 is SGHRS and CDR2 is YFSETQ. The CDR3 is 17 residues long. The CDR3: CASSSPGGVSSSYEQYF.

The CDR3 here is CASSAFSGDYEQYF. The J gene is TRBJ2-7, the V gene TRBV7-9. This CDR3 is 14 amino acids long. CDR1 is SEHNR and CDR2 is FQNEAQ in the germline V gene (reference sequence).

J is TRBJ1-1 and V is TRBV13. Germline V gives CDR1 PRHDT, CDR2 FYEKMQ (reference sequence). CDR3 length equals 13 residues. The CDR3 loop reads CASGAKGNTEAFF.

The chain recombines TRBV2 with TRBJ2-1; as DNA is missing, the TRBD1 call by TCRdb cannot be tested. Germline lookup yields CDR1 SNHLY and CDR2 FYNNEI. The CDR3 sequence is 16 residues long. The chain's CDR3 is CASSVLGVGVYNEQFF. Full variable domain (outside the CDR3, taken from reference TRBV2 and TRBJ2-1): EPEVTQTPSHQVTQMGQEVILRCVPISNHLYFYWYRQILGQKVEFLVSFYNNEISEKSEIFDDQFSVERPDGSNFTLKIRSTKLEDSAMYFCASSVLGVGVYNEQFFGPGTRLTVL.

This chain links TRBV25-1 with TRBJ1-2. The CDR3 length is 11 residues. Germline CDR1 is MGHDK and CDR2 is SYGVNS. CDR3: CASSKGDGYTF.

The rearrangement links TRBV20-1 to TRBJ2-3. The CDR3 length is 16 residues. Germline-derived CDR1 and CDR2 are DFQATT and SNEGSKA (reference sequence). The CDR3 spells CSARVRLAGALDTQYF.

The chain couples TRBV29-1 to TRBJ1-2. Germline V gene lookup returns CDR1 SQVTM and CDR2 ANQGSEA. The CDR3 length is 11 residues. Here the CDR3 reads CSAPRAYGYTF.

The chain uses TRBV7-6 and TRBJ2-2. The CDR3 runs 12 residues. Germline lookup yields CDR1 SGHVS and CDR2 FNYEAQ. The CDR3 loop is CASSLEAGELFF.

V gene TRBV7-9 combines with J gene TRBJ2-1; TCRdb reports TRBD2, a call that lacks DNA to check it against. Per germline, CDR1 SEHNR and CDR2 FQNEAQ (reference sequence). There are 14 residues in the CDR3. CDR3: CASSSTRTHNEQFF.

V is TRBV29-1 and J is TRBJ1-1. CDR1 SQVTM and CDR2 ANQGSEA come from the germline V gene. The CDR3 has 11 amino acids. CDR3 sequence reads: CSVLTASEAFF. The full variable domain, its missing parts supplied by reference TRBV29-1 and TRBJ1-1, is SAVISQKPSRDICQRGTSLTIQCQVDSQVTMMFWYRQQPGQSLTLIATANQGSEATYESGFVIDKFPISRPNLTFSTLTVSNMSPEDSSIYLCSVLTASEAFFGQGTRLTVV.

The V gene is TRBV6-5, the J gene TRBJ2-7; TCRdb indicates TRBD1, and absent DNA this call remains unverified. Germline V gene data show CDR1 as MNHEY and CDR2 as SVGAGI. The CDR3 covers 15 residues. Here the CDR3 reads CASSQWTHYSYEQYF.

This chain uses TRBV29-1 with TRBJ2-5; as DNA is missing, the TRBD2 call by TCRdb cannot be tested. CDR3 size: 12 residues. Looked up from germline, CDR1 is SQVTM and CDR2 is ANQGSEA. The CDR3 loop is CSAREGAETQYF.

This chain uses TRBV28 with TRBJ2-7; no DNA is available, so the TRBD2 call from TCRdb remains unchecked. The CDR3 is made up of 14 amino acids. Germline V lookup: CDR1 MDHEN, CDR2 SYDVKM. CDR3 loop: CASSFGRASYEQYF.

This chain uses TRBV14 with TRBJ2-3. CDR1 SGHDN and CDR2 FVKESK come from the germline V gene. This CDR3 comprises 15 residues. CDR3 in amino acids: CASSQGTQPGDTQYF.

The chain is built from TRBV7-8 and TRBJ2-3; TCRdb selects TRBD2, and the lack of DNA leaves this call unchecked. Germline V lookup: CDR1 SGHVS, CDR2 FQNEAQ. There are 16 residues in the CDR3. The CDR3 loop reads CASSPHLTTPADTQYF.

V usage is TRBV9 and J usage is TRBJ2-1; TCRdb's D call of TRBD1 is untestable without DNA. CDR1 is SGDLS, CDR2 YYNGEE, per germline. This CDR3 is built from 15 residues. Here the CDR3 reads CASSPRQAGDNEQFF.

The chain has TRBV9 and TRBJ2-2; TCRdb selects TRBD1, and the lack of DNA leaves this call unchecked. CDR1 SGDLS and CDR2 YYNGEE come from the germline V gene. The CDR3 contains 16 residues. The CDR3 region is CASSPPVGERFGELFF.

The J gene is TRBJ2-1, the V gene TRBV19; TCRdb names TRBD2, which stays unverified in the absence of DNA. This CDR3 region has 14 residues. From germline, CDR1 is LNHDA and CDR2 SQIVND (reference sequence). The CDR3 is CASNGLAGDNEQFF.

The chain carries TRBV19 and TRBJ2-2; TCRdb gives TRBD1 as the D gene, but with no DNA this cannot be confirmed. CDR1 LNHDA and CDR2 SQIVND come from the germline V gene (reference sequence). This CDR3 comprises 15 residues. The CDR3 loop reads CASSAMGGYTGELFF.